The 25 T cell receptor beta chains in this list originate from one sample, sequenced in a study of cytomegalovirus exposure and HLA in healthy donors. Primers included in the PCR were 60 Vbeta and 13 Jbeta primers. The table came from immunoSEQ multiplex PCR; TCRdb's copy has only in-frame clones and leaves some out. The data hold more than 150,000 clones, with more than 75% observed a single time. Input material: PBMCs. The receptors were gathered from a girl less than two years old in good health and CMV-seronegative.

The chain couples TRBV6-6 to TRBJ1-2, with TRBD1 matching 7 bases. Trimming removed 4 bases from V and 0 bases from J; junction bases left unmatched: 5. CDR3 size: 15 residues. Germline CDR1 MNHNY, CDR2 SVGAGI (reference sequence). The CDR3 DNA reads TGTGCCAGCAGTTTTGGGGGACAGTCTAACTATGGCTACACCTTC. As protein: CASSFGGQSNYGYTF.

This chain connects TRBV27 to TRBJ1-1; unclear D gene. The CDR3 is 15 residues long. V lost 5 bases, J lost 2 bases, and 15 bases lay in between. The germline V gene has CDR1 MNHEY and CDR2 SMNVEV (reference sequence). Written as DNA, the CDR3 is TGTGCCAGCAGTCTAGGAGGCCCCTTAAACACTGAAGCTTTCTTT. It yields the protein CASSLGGPLNTEAFF.

CDR3 nucleotide sequence: TGTGCCTGGAGCGGTGGCATTCTCGAAGAGACAGGTGTGTGGCCTAGCAATCAGCCCCAGCATTTT. This gives the protein CAWSGGILEETGVWPSNQPQHF. This chain joins TRBV30 and TRBJ1-5, with a weak D call TRBD1 (6 bases). Between the trimmed V and J ends, which lost 3 bases and 0 bases, there was a span of 33 bases. The CDR3 contains 22 residues. Germline CDR1 GTSNPN, CDR2 SVGIG (reference sequence).

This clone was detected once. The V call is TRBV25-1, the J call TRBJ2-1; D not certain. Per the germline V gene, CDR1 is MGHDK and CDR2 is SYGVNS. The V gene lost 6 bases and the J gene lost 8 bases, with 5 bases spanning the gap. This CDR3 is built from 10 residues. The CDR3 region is CASRGYEQFF. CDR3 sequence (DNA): TGTGCCAGCAGGGGCTATGAGCAGTTCTTC.

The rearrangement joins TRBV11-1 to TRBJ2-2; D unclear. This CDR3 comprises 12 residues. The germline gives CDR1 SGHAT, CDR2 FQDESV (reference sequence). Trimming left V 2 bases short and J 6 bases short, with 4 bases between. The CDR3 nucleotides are TGTGCCAGCAGCTTAAAGCCCGGGGAGCTGTTTTTT. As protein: CASSLKPGELFF.

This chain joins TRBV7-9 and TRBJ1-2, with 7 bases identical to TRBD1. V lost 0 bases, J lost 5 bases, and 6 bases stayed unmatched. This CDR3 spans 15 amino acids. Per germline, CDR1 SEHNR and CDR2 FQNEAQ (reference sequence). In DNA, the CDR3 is TGTGCCAGCAGCTTAGCGCTTGGACAGGAGTATGGCTACACCTTC. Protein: CASSLALGQEYGYTF.

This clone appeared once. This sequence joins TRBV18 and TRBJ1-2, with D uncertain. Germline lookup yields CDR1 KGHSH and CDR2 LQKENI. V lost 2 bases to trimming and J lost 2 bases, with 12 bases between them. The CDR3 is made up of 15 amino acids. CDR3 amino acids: CASSPSSGSNYGYTF. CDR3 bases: TGTGCCAGCTCACCATCTTCCGGGAGCAACTATGGCTACACCTTC.

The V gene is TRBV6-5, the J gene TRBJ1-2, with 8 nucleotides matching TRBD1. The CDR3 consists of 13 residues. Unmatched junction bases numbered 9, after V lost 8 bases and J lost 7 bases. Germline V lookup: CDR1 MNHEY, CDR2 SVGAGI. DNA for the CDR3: TGTGCCAGCCGGATCGACAGGGGAGGTGGCTACACCTTC. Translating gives CASRIDRGGGYTF.

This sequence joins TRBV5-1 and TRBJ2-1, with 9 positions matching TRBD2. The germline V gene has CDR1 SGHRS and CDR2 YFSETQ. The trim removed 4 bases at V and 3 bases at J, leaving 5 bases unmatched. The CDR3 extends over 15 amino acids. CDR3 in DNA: TGCGCCAGCAGCCCAAGGACTAGCGACTACAATGAGCAGTTCTTC. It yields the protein CASSPRTSDYNEQFF.

The CDR3 DNA sequence: TGCGCCAGCAGCCACCTACCCGGTTGGGAGACCCAGTACTTC. It specifies CASSHLPGWETQYF. The chain uses TRBV4-1 and TRBJ2-5; D remains unclear. Germline CDR1 MGHRA, CDR2 YSYEKL. V was trimmed by 3 bases and J by 5 bases, leaving 13 bases between them. This CDR3 spans 14 amino acids.

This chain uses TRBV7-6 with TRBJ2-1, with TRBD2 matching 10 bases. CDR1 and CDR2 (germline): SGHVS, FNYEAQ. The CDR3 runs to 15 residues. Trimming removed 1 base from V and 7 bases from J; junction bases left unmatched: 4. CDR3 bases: TGTGCCAGCAGCTTAGTGCTAGCGGGAGCTAATGAGCAGTTCTTC. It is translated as CASSLVLAGANEQFF.

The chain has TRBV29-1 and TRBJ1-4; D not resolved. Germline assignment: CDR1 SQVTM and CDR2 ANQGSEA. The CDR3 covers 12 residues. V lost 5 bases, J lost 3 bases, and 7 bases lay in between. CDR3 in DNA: TGCAGCGTTCGGGAGTCTAATGAAAAACTGTTTTTT. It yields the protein CSVRESNEKLFF.

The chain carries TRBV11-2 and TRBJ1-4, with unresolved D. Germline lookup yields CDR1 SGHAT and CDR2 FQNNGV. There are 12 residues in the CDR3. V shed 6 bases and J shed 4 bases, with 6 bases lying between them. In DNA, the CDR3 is TGTGCCAGCAGTTTCGTTAATGAAAAACTGTTTTTT. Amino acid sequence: CASSFVNEKLFF.

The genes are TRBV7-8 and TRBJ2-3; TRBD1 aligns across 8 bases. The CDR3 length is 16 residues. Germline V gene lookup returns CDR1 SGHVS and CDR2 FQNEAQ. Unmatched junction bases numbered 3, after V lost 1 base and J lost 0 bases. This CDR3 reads CASSLGTGTSTDTQYF. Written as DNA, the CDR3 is TGTGCCAGCAGCTTAGGGACAGGGACTAGCACAGATACGCAGTATTTT.

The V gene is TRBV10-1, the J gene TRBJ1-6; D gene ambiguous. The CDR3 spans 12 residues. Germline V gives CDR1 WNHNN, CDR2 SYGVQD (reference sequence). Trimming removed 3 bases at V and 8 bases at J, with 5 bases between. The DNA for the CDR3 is TGCGCCAGCAGTGACCCCGATTCACCCCTCCACTTT. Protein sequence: CASSDPDSPLHF.

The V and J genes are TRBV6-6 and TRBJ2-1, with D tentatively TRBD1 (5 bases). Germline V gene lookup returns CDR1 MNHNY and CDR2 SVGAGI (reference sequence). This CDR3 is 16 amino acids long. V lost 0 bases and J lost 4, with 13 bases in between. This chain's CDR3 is CASSYSDTMGYNEQFF. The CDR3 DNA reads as TGTGCCAGCAGTTACTCGGACACGATGGGGTACAATGAGCAGTTCTTC.

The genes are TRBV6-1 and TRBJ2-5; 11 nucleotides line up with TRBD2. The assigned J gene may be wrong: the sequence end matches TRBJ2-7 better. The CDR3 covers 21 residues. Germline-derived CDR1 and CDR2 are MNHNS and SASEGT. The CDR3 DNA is TGTGCCAGCAGTGAAGGTTTAGGTTGGCTAGCGGGAGGCCCGAATCCCTACGAGCAGTACTTC. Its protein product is CASSEGLGWLAGGPNPYEQYF.

The CDR3 region is CASSKDSRGTEAFF. The DNA for the CDR3 is TGTGCCAGCAGCAAAGACAGTAGGGGGACTGAAGCTTTCTTT. The chain couples TRBV21-1 to TRBJ1-1; the table gives TRBD1 as D, unverified against the DNA. TRBV21-1 is flagged as a pseudogene. CDR3 length: 14 residues.

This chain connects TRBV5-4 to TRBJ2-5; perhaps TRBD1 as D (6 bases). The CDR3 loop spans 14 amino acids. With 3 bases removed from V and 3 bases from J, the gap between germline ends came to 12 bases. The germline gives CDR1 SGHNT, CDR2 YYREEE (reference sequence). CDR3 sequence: CASSSTGREETQYF. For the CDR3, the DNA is TGTGCCAGCAGCTCTACAGGGAGAGAAGAGACCCAGTACTTC.

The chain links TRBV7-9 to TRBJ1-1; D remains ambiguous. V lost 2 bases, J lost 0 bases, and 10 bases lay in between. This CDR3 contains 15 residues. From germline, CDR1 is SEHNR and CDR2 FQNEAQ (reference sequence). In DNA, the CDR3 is TGTGCCAGCAGCTTAAATGGAGGCATGAACACTGAAGCTTTCTTT. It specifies CASSLNGGMNTEAFF.

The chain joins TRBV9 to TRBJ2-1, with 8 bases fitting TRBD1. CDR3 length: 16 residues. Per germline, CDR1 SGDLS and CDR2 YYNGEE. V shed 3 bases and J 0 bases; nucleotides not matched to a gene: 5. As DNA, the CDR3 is TGTGCCAGCAGCGCGGGGACAGGCGTCTCCTACAATGAGCAGTTCTTC. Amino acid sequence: CASSAGTGVSYNEQFF.

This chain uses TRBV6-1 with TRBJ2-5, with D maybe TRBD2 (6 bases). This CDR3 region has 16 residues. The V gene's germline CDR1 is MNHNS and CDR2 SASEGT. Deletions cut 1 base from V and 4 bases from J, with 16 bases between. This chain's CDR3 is CASSEVAGSGSETQYF. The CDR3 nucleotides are TGTGCCAGCAGTGAAGTCGCAGGGAGCGGGTCAGAGACCCAGTACTTC.

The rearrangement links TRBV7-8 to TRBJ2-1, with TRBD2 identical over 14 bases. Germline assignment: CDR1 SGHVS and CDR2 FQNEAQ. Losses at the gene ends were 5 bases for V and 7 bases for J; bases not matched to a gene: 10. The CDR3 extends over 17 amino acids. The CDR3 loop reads CASSRLAGGPLGNEQFF. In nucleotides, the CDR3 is TGTGCCAGCAGCCGACTAGCGGGAGGGCCTTTGGGGAATGAGCAGTTCTTC.

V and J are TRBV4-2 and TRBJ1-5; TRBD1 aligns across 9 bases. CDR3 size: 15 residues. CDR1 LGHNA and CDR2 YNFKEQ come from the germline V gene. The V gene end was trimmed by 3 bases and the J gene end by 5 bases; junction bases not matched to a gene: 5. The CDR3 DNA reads TGTGCCAGCAGCCAGGGACAGGGTGACCATCAGCCCCAGCATTTT. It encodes CASSQGQGDHQPQHF.

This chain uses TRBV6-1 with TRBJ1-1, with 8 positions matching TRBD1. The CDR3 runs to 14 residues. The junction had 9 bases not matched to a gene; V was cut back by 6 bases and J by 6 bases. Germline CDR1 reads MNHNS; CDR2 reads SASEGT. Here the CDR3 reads CASSGQGGFAEAFF. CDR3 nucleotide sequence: TGTGCCAGCAGCGGACAGGGAGGGTTCGCTGAAGCTTTCTTT.